This section outlines one T cell receptor beta chain sequence together with its context. These data are taken from a study of cytotoxic CD8 clonotypes in ibrutinib-treated CLL. Study as a whole: Response samples were taken after a median approximately 13 months of treatment, range 6 to 36.

TCRdb keeps only in-frame clones here, not all; method: immunoSEQ multiplex PCR. The sample has 200,000 or so clones; 60% to 80% are singletons. Trimming left V 5 bases short and J 0 bases short, with 13 bases between. This CDR3 spans 15 amino acids. In germline, CDR1 is LNHDA, CDR2 SQIVND (reference sequence). Sequences were derived from PBMCs, sampled after 12 months of ibrutinib treatment. This TCR came from a human donor with chronic lymphocytic leukemia. The chain combines TRBV19 with TRBJ1-1; no clear D gene. In nucleotides, the CDR3 is TGTGCCAGTAGTCTCCGGGGAACAATGAACACTGAAGCTTTCTTT. Translating it yields CASSLRGTMNTEAFF. Looking up the rest from reference TRBV19 and TRBJ1-1 gives the full variable domain: DGGITQSPKYLFRKEGQNVTLSCEQNLNHDAMYWYRQDPGQGLRLIYYSQIVNDFQKGDIAEGYSVSREKKESFPLTVTSAQKNPTAFYLCASSLRGTMNTEAFFGQGTRLTVV.